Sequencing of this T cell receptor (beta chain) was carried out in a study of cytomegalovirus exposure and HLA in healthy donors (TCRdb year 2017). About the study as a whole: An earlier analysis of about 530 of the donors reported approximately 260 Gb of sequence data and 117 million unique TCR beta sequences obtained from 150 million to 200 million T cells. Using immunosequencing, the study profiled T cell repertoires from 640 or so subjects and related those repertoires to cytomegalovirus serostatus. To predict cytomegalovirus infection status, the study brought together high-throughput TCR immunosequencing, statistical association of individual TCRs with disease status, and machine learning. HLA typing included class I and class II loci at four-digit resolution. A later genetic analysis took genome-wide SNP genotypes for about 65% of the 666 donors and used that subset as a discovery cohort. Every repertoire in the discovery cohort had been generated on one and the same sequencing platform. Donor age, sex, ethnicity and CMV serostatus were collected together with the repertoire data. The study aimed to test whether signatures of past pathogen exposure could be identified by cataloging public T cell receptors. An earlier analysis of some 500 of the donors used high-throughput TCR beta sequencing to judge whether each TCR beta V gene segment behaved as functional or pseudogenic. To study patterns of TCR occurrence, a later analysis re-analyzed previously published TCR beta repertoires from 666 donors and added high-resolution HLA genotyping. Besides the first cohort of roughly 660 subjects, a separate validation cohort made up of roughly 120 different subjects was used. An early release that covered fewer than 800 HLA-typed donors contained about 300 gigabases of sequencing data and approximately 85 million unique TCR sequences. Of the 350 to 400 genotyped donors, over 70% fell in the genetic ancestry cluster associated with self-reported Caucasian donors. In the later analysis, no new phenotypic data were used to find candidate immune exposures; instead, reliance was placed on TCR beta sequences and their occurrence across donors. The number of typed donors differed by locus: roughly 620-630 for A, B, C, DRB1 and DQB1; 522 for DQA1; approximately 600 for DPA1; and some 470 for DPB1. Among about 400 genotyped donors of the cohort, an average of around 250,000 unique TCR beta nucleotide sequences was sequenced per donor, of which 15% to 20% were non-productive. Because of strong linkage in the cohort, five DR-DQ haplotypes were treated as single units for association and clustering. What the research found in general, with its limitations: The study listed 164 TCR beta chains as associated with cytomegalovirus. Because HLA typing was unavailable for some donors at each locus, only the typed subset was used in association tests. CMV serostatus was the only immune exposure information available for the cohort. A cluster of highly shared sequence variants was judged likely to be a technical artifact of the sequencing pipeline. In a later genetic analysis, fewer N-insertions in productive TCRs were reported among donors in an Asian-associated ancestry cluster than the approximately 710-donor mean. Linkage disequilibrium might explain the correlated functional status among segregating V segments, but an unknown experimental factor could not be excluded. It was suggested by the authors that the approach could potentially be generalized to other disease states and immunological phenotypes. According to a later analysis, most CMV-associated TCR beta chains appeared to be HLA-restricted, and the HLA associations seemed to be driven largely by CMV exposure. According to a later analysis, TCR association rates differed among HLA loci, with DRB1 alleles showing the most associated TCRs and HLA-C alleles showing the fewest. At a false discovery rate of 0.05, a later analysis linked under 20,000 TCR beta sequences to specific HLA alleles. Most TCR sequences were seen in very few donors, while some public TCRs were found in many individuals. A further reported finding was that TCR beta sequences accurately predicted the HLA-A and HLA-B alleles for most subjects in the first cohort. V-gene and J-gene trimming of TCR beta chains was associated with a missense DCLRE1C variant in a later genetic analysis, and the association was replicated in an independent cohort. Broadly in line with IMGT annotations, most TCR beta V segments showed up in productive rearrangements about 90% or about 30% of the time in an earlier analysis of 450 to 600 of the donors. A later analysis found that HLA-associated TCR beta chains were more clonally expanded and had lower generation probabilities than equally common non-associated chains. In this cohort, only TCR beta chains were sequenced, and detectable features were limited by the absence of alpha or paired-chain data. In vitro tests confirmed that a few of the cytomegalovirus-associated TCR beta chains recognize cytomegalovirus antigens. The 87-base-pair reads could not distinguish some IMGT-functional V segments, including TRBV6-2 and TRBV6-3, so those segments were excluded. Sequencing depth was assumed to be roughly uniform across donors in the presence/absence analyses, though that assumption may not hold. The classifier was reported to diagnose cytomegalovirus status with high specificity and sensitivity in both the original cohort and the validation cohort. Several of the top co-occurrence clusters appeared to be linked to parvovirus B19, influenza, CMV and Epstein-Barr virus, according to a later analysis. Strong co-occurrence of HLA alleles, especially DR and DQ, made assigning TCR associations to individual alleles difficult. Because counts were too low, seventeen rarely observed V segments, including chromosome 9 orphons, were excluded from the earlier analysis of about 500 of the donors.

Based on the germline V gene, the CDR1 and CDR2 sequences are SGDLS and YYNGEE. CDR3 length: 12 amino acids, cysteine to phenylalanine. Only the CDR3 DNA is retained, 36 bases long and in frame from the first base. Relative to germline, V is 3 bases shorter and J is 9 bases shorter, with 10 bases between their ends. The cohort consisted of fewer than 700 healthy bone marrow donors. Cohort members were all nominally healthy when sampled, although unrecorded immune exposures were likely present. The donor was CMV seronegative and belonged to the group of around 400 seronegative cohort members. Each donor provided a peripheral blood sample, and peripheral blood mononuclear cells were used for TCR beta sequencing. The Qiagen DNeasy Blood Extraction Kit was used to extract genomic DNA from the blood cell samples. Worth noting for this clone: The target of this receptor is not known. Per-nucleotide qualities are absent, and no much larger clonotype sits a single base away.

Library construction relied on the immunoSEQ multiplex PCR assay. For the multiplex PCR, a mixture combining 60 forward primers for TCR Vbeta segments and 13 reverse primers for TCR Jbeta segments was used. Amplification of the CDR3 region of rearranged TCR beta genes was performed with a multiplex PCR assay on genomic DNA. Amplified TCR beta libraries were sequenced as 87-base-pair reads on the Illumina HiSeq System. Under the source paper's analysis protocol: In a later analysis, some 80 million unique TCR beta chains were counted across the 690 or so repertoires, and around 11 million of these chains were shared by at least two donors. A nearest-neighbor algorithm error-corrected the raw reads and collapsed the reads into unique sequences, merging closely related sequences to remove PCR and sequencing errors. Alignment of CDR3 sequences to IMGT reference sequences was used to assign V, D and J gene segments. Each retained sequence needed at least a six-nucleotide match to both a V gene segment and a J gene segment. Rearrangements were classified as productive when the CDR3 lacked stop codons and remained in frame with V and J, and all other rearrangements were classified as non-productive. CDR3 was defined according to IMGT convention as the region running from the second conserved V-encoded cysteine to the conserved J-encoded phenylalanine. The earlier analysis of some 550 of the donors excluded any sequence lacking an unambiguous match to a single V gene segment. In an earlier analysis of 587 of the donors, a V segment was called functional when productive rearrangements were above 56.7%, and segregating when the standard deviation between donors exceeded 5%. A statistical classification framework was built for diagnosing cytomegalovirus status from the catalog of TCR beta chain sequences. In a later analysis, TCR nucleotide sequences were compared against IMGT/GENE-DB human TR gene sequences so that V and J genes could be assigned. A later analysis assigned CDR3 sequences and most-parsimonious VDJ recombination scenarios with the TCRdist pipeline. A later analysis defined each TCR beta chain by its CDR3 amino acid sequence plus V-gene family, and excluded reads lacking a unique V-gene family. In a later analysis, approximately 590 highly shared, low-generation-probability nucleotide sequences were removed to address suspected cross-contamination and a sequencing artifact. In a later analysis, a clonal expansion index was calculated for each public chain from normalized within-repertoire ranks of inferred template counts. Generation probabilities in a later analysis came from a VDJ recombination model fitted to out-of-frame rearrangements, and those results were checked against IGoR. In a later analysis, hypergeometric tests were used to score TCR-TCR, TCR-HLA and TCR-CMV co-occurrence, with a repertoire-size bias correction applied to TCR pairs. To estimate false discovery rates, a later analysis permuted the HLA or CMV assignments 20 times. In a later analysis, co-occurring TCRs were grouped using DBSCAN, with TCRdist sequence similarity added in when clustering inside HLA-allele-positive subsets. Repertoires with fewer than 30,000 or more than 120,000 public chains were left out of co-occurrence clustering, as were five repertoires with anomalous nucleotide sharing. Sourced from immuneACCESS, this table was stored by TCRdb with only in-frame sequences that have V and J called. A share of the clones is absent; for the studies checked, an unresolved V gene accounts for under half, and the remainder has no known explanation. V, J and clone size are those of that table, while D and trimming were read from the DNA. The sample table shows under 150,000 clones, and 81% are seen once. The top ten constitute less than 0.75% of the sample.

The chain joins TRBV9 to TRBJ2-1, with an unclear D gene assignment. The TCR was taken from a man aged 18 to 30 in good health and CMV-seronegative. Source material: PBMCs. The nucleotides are TGTGCCAGCAGCGCCCCAAGCGTTGAGCAGTTCTTC. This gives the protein CASSAPSVEQFF.